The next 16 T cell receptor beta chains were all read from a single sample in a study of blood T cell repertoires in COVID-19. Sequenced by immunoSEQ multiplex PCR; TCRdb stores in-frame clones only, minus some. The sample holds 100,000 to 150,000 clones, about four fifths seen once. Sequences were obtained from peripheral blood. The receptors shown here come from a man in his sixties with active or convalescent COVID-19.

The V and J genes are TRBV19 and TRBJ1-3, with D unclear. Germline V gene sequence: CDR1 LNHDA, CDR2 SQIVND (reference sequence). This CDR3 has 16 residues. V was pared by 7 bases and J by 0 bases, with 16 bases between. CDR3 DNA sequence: TGTGCCAGTACCCAAGGACTGGCAAACTCTGGAAACACCATATATTTT. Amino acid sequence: CASTQGLANSGNTIYF.

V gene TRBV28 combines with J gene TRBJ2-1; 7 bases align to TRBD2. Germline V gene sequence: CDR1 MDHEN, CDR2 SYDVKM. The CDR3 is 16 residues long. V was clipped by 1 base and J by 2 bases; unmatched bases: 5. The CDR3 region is CASSLSGGIAYNEQFF. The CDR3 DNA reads TGTGCCAGCAGTTTATCCGGGGGGATTGCCTACAATGAGCAGTTCTTC.

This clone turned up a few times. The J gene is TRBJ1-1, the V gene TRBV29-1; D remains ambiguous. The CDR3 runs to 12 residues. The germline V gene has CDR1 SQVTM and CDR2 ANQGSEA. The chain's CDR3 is CRAGEADTEAFF. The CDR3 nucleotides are TGCAGGGCCGGCGAGGCCGACACTGAAGCTTTCTTT.

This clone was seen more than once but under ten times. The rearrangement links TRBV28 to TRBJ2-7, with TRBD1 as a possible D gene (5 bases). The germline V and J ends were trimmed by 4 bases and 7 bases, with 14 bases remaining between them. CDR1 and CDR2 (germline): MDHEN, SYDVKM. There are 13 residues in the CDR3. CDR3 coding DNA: TGTGCCAGCAGTTCCGACCCCCAGGGAGAGCAGTACTTC. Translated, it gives CASSSDPQGEQYF.

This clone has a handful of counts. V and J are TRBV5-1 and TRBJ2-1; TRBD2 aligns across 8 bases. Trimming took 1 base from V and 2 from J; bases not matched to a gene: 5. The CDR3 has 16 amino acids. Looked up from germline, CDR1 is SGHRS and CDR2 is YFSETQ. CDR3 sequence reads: CASSLLYSGTYNEQFF. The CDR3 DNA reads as TGCGCCAGCAGCTTGCTCTATAGCGGGACCTACAATGAGCAGTTCTTC.

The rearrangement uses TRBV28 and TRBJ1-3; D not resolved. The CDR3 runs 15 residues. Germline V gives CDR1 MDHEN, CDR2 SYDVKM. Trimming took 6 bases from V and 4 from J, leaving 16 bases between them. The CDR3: CASSFGELGGNTIYF. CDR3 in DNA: TGTGCCAGCAGCTTTGGGGAACTAGGAGGAAACACCATATATTTT.

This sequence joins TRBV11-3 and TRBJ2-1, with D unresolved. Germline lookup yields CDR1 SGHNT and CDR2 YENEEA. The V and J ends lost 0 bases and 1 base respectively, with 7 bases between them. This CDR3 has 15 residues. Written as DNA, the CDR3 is TGTGCCAGCAGCTTAGATCGGAGATCCTACAATGAGCAGTTCTTC. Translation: CASSLDRRSYNEQFF. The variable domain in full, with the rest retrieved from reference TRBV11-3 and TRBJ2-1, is EAGVVQSPRYKIIEKKQPVAFWCNPISGHNTLYWYLQNLGQGPELLIRYENEEAVDDSQLPKDRFSAERLKGVDSTLKIQPAELGDSAVYLCASSLDRRSYNEQFFGPGTRLTVL.

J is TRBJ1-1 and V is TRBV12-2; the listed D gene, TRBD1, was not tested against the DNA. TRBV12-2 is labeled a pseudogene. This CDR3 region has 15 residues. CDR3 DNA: TGTGCAAGTCGCTTAGATGCAGGGGTAGCCCCTGAAGCTTTCTTT. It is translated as CASRLDAGVAPEAFF.

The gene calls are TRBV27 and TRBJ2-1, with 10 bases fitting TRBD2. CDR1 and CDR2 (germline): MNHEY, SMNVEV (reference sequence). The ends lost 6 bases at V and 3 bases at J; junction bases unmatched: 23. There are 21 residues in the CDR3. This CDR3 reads CASSLGLGLAGVFGGYNEQFF. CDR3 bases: TGTGCCAGCAGCCTTGGGCTCGGCCTAGCGGGAGTTTTTGGAGGCTACAATGAGCAGTTCTTC.

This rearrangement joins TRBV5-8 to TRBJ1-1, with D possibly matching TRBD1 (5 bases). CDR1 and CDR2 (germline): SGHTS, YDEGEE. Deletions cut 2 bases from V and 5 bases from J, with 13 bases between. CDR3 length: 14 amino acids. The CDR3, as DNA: TGTGCCAGCAGCTTCGGAGGGGTCGGGACTGAAGCTTTCTTT. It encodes CASSFGGVGTEAFF. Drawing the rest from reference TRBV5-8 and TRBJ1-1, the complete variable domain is EAGVTQSPTHLIKTRGQQATLRCSPISGHTSVYWYQQALGLGLQFLLWYDEGEERNRGNFPPRFSGRQFPNYSSELNVNALELEDSALYLCASSFGGVGTEAFFGQGTRLTVV.

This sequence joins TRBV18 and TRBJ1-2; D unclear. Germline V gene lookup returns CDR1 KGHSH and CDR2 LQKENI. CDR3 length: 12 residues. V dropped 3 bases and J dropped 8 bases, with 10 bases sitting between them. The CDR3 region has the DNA TGTGCCAGCTCACCCGAGGGCTGGGGCTACACCTTC. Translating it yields CASSPEGWGYTF. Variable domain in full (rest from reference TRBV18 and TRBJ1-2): NAGVMQNPRHLVRRRGQEARLRCSPMKGHSHVYWYRQLPEEGLKFMVYLQKENIIDESGMPKERFSAEFPKEGPSILRIQQVVRGDSAAYFCASSPEGWGYTFGSGTRLTVV.

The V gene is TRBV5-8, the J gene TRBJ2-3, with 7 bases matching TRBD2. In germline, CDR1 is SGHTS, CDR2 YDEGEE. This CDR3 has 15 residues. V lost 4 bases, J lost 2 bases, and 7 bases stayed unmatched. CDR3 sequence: CASSRREGSTDTQYF. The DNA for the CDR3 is TGTGCCAGCAGCCGGAGGGAGGGTTCCACAGATACGCAGTATTTT. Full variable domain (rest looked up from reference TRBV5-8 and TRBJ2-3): EAGVTQSPTHLIKTRGQQATLRCSPISGHTSVYWYQQALGLGLQFLLWYDEGEERNRGNFPPRFSGRQFPNYSSELNVNALELEDSALYLCASSRREGSTDTQYFGPGTRLTVL.

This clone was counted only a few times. The CDR3 spells CSASQGLDTEAFF. The CDR3 region has the DNA TGCAGTGCTAGTCAGGGGCTGGACACTGAAGCTTTCTTT. The J gene is TRBJ1-1, the V gene TRBV20-1, with D perhaps TRBD1 (6 bases). The CDR3 has 13 amino acids. The germline V gene has CDR1 DFQATT and CDR2 SNEGSKA (reference sequence). V was trimmed by 3 bases and J by 3 bases, leaving 11 bases between them.

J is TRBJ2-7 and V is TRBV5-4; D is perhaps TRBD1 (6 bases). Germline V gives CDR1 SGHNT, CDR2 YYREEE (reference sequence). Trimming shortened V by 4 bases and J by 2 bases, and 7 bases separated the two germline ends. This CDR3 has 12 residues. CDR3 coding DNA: TGTGCCAGCAGCCGGGACACCTACGAGCAGTACTTC. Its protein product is CASSRDTYEQYF.

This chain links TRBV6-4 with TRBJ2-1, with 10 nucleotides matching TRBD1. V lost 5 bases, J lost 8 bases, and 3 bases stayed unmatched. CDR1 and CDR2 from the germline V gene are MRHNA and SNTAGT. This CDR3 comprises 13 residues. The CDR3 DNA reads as TGTGCCAGCAGTACGGACAGGGGGGATGAGCAGTTCTTC. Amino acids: CASSTDRGDEQFF.

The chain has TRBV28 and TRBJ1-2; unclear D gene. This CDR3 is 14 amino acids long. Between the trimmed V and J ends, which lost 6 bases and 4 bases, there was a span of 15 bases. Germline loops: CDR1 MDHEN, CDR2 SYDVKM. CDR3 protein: CASRVEGSGYGYTF. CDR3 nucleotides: TGTGCCAGCAGGGTAGAGGGTTCTGGCTATGGCTACACCTTC.